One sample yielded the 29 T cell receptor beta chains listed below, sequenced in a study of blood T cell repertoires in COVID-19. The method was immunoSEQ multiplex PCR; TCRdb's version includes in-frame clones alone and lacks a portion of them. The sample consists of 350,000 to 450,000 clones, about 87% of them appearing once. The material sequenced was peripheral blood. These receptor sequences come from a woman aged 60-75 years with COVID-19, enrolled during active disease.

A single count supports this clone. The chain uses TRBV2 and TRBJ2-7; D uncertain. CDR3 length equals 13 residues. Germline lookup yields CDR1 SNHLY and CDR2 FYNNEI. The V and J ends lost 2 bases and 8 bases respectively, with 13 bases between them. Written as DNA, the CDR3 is TGTGCCAGCAGTGAATCGGAGATGGCGAAGCAGTACTTC. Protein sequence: CASSESEMAKQYF.

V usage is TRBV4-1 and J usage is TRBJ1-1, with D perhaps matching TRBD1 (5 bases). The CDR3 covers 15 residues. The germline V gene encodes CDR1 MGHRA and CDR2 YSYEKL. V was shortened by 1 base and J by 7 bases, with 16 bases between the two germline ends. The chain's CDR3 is CASSQALRTPNEAFF. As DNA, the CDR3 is TGCGCCAGCAGCCAAGCTTTAAGGACACCCAATGAAGCTTTCTTT.

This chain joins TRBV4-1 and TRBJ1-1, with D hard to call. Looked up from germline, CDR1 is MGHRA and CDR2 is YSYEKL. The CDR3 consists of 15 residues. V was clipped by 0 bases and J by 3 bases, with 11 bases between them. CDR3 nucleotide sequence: TGCGCCAGCAGCCAAGAGGAGGCCCGGCACACTGAAGCTTTCTTT. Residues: CASSQEEARHTEAFF.

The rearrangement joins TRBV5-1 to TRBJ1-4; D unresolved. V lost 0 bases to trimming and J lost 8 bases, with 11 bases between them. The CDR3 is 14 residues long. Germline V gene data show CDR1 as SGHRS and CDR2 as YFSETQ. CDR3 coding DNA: TGCGCCAGCAGCTTGGTGGCTGGAGGCGAAAAACTGTTTTTT. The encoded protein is CASSLVAGGEKLFF.

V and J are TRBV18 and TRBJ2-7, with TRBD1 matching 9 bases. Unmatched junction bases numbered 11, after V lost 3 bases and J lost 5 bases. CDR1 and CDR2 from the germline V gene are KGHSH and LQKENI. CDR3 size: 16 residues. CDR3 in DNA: TGTGCCAGCTCACCGACTCTCGGGACAGGGCGCGACGAGCAGTACTTC. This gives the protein CASSPTLGTGRDEQYF.

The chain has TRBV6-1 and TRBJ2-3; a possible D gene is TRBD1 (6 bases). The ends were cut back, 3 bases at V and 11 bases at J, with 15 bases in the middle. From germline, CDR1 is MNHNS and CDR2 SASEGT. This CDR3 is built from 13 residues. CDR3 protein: CASSDERRGKQYF. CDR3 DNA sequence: TGTGCCAGCAGTGACGAAAGAAGGGGGAAGCAGTATTTT.

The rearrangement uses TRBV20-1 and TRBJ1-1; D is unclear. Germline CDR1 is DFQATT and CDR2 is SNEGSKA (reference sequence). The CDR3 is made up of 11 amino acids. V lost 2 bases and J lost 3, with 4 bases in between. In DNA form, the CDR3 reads TGCAGTGCTAGATTCGACACTGAAGCTTTCTTT. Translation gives CSARFDTEAFF.

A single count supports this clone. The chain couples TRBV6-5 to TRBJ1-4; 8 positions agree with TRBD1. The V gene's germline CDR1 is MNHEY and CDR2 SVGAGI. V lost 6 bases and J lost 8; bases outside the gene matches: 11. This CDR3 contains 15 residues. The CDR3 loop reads CASSLDPGDREKLFF. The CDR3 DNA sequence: TGTGCCAGCAGCTTAGACCCGGGGGACAGGGAAAAACTGTTTTTT.

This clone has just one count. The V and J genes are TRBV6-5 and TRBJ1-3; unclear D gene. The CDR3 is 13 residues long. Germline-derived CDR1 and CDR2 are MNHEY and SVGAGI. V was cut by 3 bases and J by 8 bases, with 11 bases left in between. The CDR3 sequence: CASSYGEIDTIYF. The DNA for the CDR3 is TGTGCCAGCAGTTATGGGGAGATTGACACCATATATTTT.

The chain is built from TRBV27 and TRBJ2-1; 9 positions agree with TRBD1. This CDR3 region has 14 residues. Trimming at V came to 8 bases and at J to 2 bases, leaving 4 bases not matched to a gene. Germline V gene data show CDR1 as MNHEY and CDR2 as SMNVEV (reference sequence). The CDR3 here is CASLGQGPYNEQFF. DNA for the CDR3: TGTGCCAGCTTGGGACAGGGCCCCTACAATGAGCAGTTCTTC.

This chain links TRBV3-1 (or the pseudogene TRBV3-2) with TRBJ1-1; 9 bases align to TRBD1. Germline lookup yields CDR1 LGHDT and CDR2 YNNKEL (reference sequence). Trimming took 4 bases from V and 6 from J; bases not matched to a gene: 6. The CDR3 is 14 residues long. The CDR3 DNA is TGTGCCAGCAGCCCCGGGGACAGGGCTGCTGAAGCTTTCTTT. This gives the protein CASSPGDRAAEAFF.

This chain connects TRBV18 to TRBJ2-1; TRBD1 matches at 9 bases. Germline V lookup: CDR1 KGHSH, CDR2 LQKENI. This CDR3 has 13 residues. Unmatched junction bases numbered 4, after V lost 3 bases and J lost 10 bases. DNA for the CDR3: TGTGCCAGCTCACCCGACAGGGGGTACGAGCAGTTCTTC. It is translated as CASSPDRGYEQFF. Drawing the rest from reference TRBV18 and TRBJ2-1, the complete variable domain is NAGVMQNPRHLVRRRGQEARLRCSPMKGHSHVYWYRQLPEEGLKFMVYLQKENIIDESGMPKERFSAEFPKEGPSILRIQQVVRGDSAAYFCASSPDRGYEQFFGPGTRLTVL.

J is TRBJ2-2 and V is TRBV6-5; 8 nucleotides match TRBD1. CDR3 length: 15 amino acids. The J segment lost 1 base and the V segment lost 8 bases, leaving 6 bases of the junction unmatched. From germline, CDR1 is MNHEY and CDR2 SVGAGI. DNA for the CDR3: TGTGCCAGCCGGGACGGGACAGGGAACACCGGGGAGCTGTTTTTT. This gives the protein CASRDGTGNTGELFF.

CDR3 loop: CASSVADNVLYGYTF. The CDR3 region has the DNA TGTGCCAGCAGCGTAGCGGACAATGTTCTTTATGGCTACACCTTC. The V call is TRBV9, the J call TRBJ1-2, with D possibly TRBD1 on 5 matching bases. CDR1 SGDLS and CDR2 YYNGEE come from the germline V gene. V was cut by 0 bases and J by 5 bases, with 14 bases left in between. The CDR3 extends over 15 amino acids.

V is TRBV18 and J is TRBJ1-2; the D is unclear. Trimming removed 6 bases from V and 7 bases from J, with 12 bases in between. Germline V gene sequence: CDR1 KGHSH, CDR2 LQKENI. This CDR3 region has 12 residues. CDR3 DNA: TGTGCCAGCTCTATACTAGGACGTGGCTACACCTTC. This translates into CASSILGRGYTF.

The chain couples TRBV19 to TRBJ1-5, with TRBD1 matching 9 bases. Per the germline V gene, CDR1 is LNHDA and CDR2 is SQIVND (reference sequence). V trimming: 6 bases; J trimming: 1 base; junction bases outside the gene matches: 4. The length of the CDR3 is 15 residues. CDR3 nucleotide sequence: TGTGCCAGTAGAAGGGACAGGGCCAGCAATCAGCCCCAGCATTTT. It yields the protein CASRRDRASNQPQHF.

The CDR3 protein is CASSAMRGGNTEAFF. Here the CDR3 DNA reads TGCGCCAGCAGCGCCATGCGGGGGGGAAACACTGAAGCTTTCTTT. The V call is TRBV5-1, the J call TRBJ1-1, with TRBD1 as a possible D gene (5 bases). CDR1 and CDR2 (germline): SGHRS, YFSETQ. The V end lost 4 bases, the J end lost 2 bases, and 15 bases lay between the germline ends. This CDR3 is 15 amino acids long.

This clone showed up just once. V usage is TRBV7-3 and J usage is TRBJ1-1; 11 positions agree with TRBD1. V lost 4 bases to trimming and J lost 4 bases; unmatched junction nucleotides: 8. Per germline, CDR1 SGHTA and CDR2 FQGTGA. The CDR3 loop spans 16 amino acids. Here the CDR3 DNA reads TGTGCCAGCAGCTCCTGGACAGGGGGCAAGGTCACTGAAGCTTTCTTT. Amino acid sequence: CASSSWTGGKVTEAFF.

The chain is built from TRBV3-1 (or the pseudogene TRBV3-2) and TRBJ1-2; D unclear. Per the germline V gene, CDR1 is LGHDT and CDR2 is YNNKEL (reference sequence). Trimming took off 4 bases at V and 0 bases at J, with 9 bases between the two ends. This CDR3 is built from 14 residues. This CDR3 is CASSRHTSNYGYTF. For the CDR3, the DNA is TGTGCCAGCAGCCGCCACACCTCTAACTATGGCTACACCTTC.

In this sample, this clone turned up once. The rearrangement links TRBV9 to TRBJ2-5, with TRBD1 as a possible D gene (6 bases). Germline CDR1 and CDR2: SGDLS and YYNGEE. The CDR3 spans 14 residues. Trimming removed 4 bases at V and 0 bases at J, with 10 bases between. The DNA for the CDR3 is TGTGCCAGCAGCCCCGACAGGTACCAAGAGACCCAGTACTTC. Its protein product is CASSPDRYQETQYF. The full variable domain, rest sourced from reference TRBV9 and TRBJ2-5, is DSGVTQTPKHLITATGQRVTLRCSPRSGDLSVYWYQQSLDQGLQFLIQYYNGEERAKGNILERFSAQQFPDLHSELNLSSLELGDSALYFCASSPDRYQETQYFGPGTRLLVL.

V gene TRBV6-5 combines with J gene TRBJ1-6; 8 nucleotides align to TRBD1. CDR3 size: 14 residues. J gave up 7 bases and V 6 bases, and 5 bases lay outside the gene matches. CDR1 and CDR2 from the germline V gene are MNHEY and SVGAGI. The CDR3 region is CASSPGTGNSPLHF. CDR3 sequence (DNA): TGTGCCAGCAGCCCCGGGACAGGAAATTCACCCCTCCACTTT.

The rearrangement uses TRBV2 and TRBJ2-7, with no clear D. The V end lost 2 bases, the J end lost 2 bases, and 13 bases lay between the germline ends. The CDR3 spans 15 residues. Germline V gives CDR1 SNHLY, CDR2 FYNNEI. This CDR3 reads CASSEFTGYTYEQYF. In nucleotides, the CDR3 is TGTGCCAGCAGTGAATTCACGGGTTACACCTACGAGCAGTACTTC. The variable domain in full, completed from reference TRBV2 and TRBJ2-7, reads EPEVTQTPSHQVTQMGQEVILRCVPISNHLYFYWYRQILGQKVEFLVSFYNNEISEKSEIFDDQFSVERPDGSNFTLKIRSTKLEDSAMYFCASSEFTGYTYEQYFGPGTRLTVT.

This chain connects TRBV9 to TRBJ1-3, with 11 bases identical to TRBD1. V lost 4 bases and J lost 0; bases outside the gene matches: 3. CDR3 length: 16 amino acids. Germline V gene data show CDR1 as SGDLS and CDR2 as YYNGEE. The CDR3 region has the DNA TGTGCCAGCAGCCCAGGGACAGGGGGCTCTGGAAACACCATATATTTT. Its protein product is CASSPGTGGSGNTIYF.

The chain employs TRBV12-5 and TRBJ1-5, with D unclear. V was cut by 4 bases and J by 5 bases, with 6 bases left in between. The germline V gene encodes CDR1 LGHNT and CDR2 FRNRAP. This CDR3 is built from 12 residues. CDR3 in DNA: TGTGCTAGTGGTTCGGGATATCAGCCCCAGCATTTT. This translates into CASGSGYQPQHF.

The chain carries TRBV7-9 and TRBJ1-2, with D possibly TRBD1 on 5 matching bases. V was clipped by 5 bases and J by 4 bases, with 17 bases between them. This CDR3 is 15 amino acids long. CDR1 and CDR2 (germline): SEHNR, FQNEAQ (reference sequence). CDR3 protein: CASSGQGGPFYGYTF. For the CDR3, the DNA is TGTGCCAGCAGCGGTCAGGGTGGGCCTTTCTATGGCTACACCTTC.

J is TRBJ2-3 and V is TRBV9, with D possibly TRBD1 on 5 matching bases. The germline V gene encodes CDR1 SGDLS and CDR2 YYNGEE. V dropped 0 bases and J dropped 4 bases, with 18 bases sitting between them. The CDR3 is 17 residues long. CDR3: CASSVATKTAQPDTQYF. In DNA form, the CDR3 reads TGTGCCAGCAGCGTAGCTACCAAGACAGCCCAACCAGATACGCAGTATTTT.

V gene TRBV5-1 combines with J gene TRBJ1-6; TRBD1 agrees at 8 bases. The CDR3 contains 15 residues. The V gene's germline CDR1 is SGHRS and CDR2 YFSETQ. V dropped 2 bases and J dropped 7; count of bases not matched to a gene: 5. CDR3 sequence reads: CASSFVTGGNSPLHF. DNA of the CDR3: TGCGCCAGCAGCTTCGTAACAGGGGGGAATTCACCCCTCCACTTT.

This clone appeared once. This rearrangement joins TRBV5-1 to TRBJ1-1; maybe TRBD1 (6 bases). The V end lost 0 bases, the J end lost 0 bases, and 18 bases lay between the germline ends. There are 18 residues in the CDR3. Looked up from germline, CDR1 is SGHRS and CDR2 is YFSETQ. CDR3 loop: CASSLEGWQGFVNTEAFF. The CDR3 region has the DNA TGCGCCAGCAGCTTGGAAGGGTGGCAGGGGTTTGTGAACACTGAAGCTTTCTTT.

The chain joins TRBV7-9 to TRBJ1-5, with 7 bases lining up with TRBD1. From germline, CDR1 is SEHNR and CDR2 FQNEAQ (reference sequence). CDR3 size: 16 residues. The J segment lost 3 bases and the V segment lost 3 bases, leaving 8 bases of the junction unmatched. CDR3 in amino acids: CASSLAGTAINQPQHF. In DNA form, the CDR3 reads TGTGCCAGCAGCTTGGCTGGGACAGCGATCAATCAGCCCCAGCATTTT.